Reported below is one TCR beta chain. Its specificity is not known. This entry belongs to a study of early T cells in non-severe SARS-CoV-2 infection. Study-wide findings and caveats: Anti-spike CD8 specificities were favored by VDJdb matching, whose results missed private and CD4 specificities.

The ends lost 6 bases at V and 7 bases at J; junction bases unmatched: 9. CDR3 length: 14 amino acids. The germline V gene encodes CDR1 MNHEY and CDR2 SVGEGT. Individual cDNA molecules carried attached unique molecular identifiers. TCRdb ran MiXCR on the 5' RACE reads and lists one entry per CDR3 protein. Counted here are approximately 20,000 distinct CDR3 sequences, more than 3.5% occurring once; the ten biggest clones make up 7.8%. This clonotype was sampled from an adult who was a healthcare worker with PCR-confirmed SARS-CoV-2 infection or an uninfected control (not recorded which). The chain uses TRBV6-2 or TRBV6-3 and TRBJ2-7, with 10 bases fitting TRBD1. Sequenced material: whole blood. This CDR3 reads CASSPGQGLREQYF. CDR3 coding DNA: TGTGCCAGCAGCCCGGGACAGGGGCTTCGAGAGCAGTACTTC.